Detailed here is one T cell receptor beta chain. Its target is not known. Profiling relied on immunoSEQ multiplex PCR, and the TCRdb table lists in-frame clones only, not all of them. This sample has 20,000 or so clones, with about 81% found just once. This record comes from a study of T cell therapy after organ transplantation. Study information: Of roughly ten patients, eight responded clinically and two did not. General observations from the study: Pretherapy CD8 clonality inversely correlated with its fold change after therapy.

Time point specified: 4-8 weeks after completion of therapy. These patients had received solid-organ transplants and had drug-resistant or recurrent cytomegalovirus. CDR3 length: 12 amino acids. Germline CDR1 reads GTSNPN; CDR2 reads SVGIG (reference sequence). V was cut by 7 bases and J by 6 bases, with 15 bases left in between. This clonotype was obtained from a human patient who had received a solid organ transplant and had CMV disease. A share of the T cells may be of graft donor origin. The chain joins TRBV30 to TRBJ1-2; D unclear. The sequenced sample was CD8+ T cells from blood, obtained after autologous CMV-specific T cell therapy. As DNA, the CDR3 is TGTGCCTACTGGACCCCGCAACATGGCTACACCTTC. Its protein is CAYWTPQHGYTF.